The 30 T cell receptor beta chains below all came from one sample that was sequenced in a study of radiotherapy plus CTLA-4 blockade in lung cancer. Using immunoSEQ multiplex PCR, the repertoire was profiled, and TCRdb retains in-frame clones only, with some absent. Of about 86,000 clones in the sample, roughly four fifths were seen once. Specimen: peripheral blood, collected from a patient treated with radiotherapy plus ipilimumab. Receptor source: a human donor with non-small cell lung cancer who had stable disease on radiotherapy plus ipilimumab.

In this sample, this clone turned up a few times. The chain recombines TRBV9 with TRBJ2-2; 8 nucleotides align to TRBD2. V shed 3 bases, J shed 4 bases, and the junction held 8 bases outside the gene matches. CDR3 length: 16 amino acids. The germline V gene has CDR1 SGDLS and CDR2 YYNGEE. The CDR3 coding sequence is TGTGCCAGCAGCGAAGGCGGGGGGCTTGGCACCGGGGAGCTGTTTTTT. Its protein is CASSEGGGLGTGELFF. Full variable domain (missing parts from reference TRBV9 and TRBJ2-2): DSGVTQTPKHLITATGQRVTLRCSPRSGDLSVYWYQQSLDQGLQFLIQYYNGEERAKGNILERFSAQQFPDLHSELNLSSLELGDSALYFCASSEGGGLGTGELFFGEGSRLTVL.

The V and J genes are TRBV29-1 and TRBJ1-2, with unresolved D. V was clipped by 4 bases and J by 4 bases, with 13 bases between them. Germline-derived CDR1 and CDR2 are SQVTM and ANQGSEA. The CDR3 consists of 13 residues. CDR3 sequence reads: CSVAGPGSYGYTF. Here the CDR3 DNA reads TGCAGCGTTGCCGGGCCAGGCAGCTATGGCTACACCTTC.

The V and J genes are TRBV29-1 and TRBJ2-7; D possibly corresponds to TRBD2 (6 bases). The CDR3 length is 14 residues. Between the trimmed V and J ends, which lost 3 bases and 3 bases, there was a span of 15 bases. Germline CDR1 SQVTM, CDR2 ANQGSEA. The CDR3 region has the DNA TGCAGCGTTGAGGAGGGCCTGGGGCACTACGAGCAGTACTTC. The encoded protein is CSVEEGLGHYEQYF.

In its sample, this clone was seen a few times. The J gene is TRBJ1-6, the V gene TRBV19; 7 nucleotides line up with TRBD1. Germline V gene lookup returns CDR1 LNHDA and CDR2 SQIVND (reference sequence). J was trimmed by 7 bases and V by 7 bases; bases with no gene match: 7. This CDR3 spans 14 amino acids. DNA for the CDR3: TGTGCCAGTACCACGGGACAGTCGAATTCACCCCTCCACTTT. Translated, it gives CASTTGQSNSPLHF.

This chain uses TRBV9 with TRBJ1-2; perhaps TRBD1 as D (5 bases). The length of the CDR3 is 15 residues. V was trimmed by 0 bases and J by 4 bases, leaving 13 bases between them. Germline CDR1 and CDR2: SGDLS and YYNGEE. Written as DNA, the CDR3 is TGTGCCAGCAGCGTAGGGGGGGAGGTTCCCTATGGCTACACCTTC. This encodes CASSVGGEVPYGYTF.

The chain couples TRBV6-1 to TRBJ2-5; D tentatively fits TRBD1 or TRBD2 (5 bases each). In germline, CDR1 is MNHNS, CDR2 SASEGT. This CDR3 region has 16 residues. Deletions cut 1 base from V and 4 bases from J, with 16 bases between. Here the CDR3 reads CASSEDLGDRAETQYF. DNA for the CDR3: TGTGCCAGCAGTGAAGATTTGGGGGATCGGGCAGAGACCCAGTACTTC.

The chain is built from TRBV9 and TRBJ2-7; no firm D call. The V end was cut by 4 bases, the J end by 2 bases, with 13 bases between. From germline, CDR1 is SGDLS and CDR2 YYNGEE. This CDR3 is built from 14 residues. The CDR3, as DNA: TGTGCCAGCAGCCCAGAAGGCCCTACCTACGAGCAGTACTTC. This encodes CASSPEGPTYEQYF.

J is TRBJ2-5 and V is TRBV4-1; 10 nucleotides match TRBD2. Germline V lookup: CDR1 MGHRA, CDR2 YSYEKL. V shed 0 bases and J 4 bases; nucleotides not matched to a gene: 2. The CDR3 length is 15 residues. The CDR3 DNA is TGCGCCAGCAGCCAAGATAGCGGGGGGCGAGAGACCCAGTACTTC. This codes for CASSQDSGGRETQYF.

The rearrangement uses TRBV6-5 and TRBJ2-7; TRBD1 matches 10 bases. CDR1 MNHEY and CDR2 SVGAGI come from the germline V gene. CDR3 length: 13 residues. V lost 6 bases and J lost 7; bases outside the gene matches: 6. CDR3 amino acids: CASRGQGSSEQYF. The CDR3 region has the DNA TGTGCCAGCAGGGGACAGGGGAGTAGTGAGCAGTACTTC.

The chain uses TRBV30 and TRBJ1-5, with TRBD1 matching over 9 bases. CDR3 length: 15 amino acids. After removal of 7 bases from V and 5 bases from J, the junction contained 12 bases not matched to a gene. CDR1 and CDR2 (germline): GTSNPN, SVGIG (reference sequence). This CDR3 is CASPSGTGRDQPQHF. CDR3 nucleotides: TGTGCCTCCCCTTCCGGGACAGGGAGGGATCAGCCCCAGCATTTT.

This sequence joins TRBV2 and TRBJ2-3, with D possibly TRBD1 on 6 matching bases. The CDR3 loop spans 15 amino acids. Trimming removed 6 bases at V and 2 bases at J, with 15 bases between. Germline V CDR1 and CDR2: SNHLY, FYNNEI. The CDR3 protein is CASSLGTLSTDTQYF. The CDR3 nucleotides read TGTGCCAGCAGCCTAGGGACACTTTCCACAGATACGCAGTATTTT.

The chain employs TRBV6-6 and TRBJ1-4; 10 bases map to TRBD1. V was clipped by 6 bases and J by 7 bases; unmatched bases: 5. The CDR3 has 14 residues. Germline V gene sequence: CDR1 MNHNY, CDR2 SVGAGI (reference sequence). In DNA form, the CDR3 reads TGTGCCAGCAGGGGACAGGGGTTGGGTGAAAAACTGTTTTTT. Its translation is CASRGQGLGEKLFF.

This sequence joins TRBV13 and TRBJ2-5; D is possibly TRBD1 or TRBD2 (6 bases each). Germline V gene sequence: CDR1 PRHDT, CDR2 FYEKMQ (reference sequence). This CDR3 is 16 amino acids long. Trimming cost V 1 base and J 5 bases, with 17 bases left between them. The CDR3 DNA sequence: TGTGCCAGCAGCTTAGAAGTCCGGGGGCGTGGGGAGACCCAGTACTTC. Translation: CASSLEVRGRGETQYF. The full variable domain, rest sourced from reference TRBV13 and TRBJ2-5, is AAGVIQSPRHLIKEKRETATLKCYPIPRHDTVYWYQQGPGQDPQFLISFYEKMQSDKGSIPDRFSAQQFSDYHSELNMSSLELGDSALYFCASSLEVRGRGETQYFGPGTRLLVL.

This clone was counted once. V gene TRBV29-1 combines with J gene TRBJ1-4, with TRBD1 identical over 11 bases. Losses at the gene ends were 5 bases for V and 6 bases for J; bases not matched to a gene: 5. There are 14 residues in the CDR3. Germline V lookup: CDR1 SQVTM, CDR2 ANQGSEA. Here the CDR3 reads CSVPGQGADEKLFF. The CDR3 bases are TGCAGCGTTCCCGGACAGGGGGCCGATGAAAAACTGTTTTTT.

This chain uses TRBV6-1 with TRBJ1-5; D unresolved. The CDR3 length is 15 residues. Trimming pared 1 base from V and 1 base from J, leaving 8 bases between. CDR1 and CDR2 from the germline V gene are MNHNS and SASEGT. DNA for the CDR3: TGTGCCAGCAGTGAAGATAAGAAGAGCAATCAGCCCCAGCATTTT. Its protein product is CASSEDKKSNQPQHF.

This clone appeared a single time. V is TRBV29-1 and J is TRBJ2-7, with TRBD1 as a possible D gene (5 bases). The V end was cut by 7 bases, the J end by 1 base, with 11 bases between. Germline lookup yields CDR1 SQVTM and CDR2 ANQGSEA. This CDR3 spans 12 amino acids. The CDR3 loop reads CSALDSSYEQYF. Here the CDR3 DNA reads TGCAGCGCCTTAGACAGTTCCTACGAGCAGTACTTC.

This clone came up once. The V gene is TRBV7-9, the J gene TRBJ2-3; 7 nucleotides align to TRBD2. The germline V gene has CDR1 SEHNR and CDR2 FQNEAQ (reference sequence). V shed 5 bases and J 2 bases; nucleotides not matched to a gene: 10. CDR3 length: 16 residues. Here the CDR3 DNA reads TGTGCCAGCAGCAGAGAGAGCGGGGCCAACACAGATACGCAGTATTTT. Translation gives CASSRESGANTDTQYF. Complete variable domain (other parts from reference TRBV7-9 and TRBJ2-3): DTGVSQNPRHKITKRGQNVTFRCDPISEHNRLYWYRQTLGQGPEFLTYFQNEAQLEKSRLLSDRFSAERPKGSFSTLEIQRTEQGDSAMYLCASSRESGANTDTQYFGPGTRLTVL.

The chain recombines TRBV5-1 with TRBJ2-5, with 7 bases identical to TRBD1. The germline V gene encodes CDR1 SGHRS and CDR2 YFSETQ. This CDR3 is built from 13 residues. Losses at the gene ends were 4 bases for V and 5 bases for J; bases not matched to a gene: 5. CDR3 in amino acids: CASSRQGRETQYF. Here the CDR3 DNA reads TGCGCCAGCAGCCGACAGGGTCGGGAGACCCAGTACTTC.

This chain links TRBV5-6 with TRBJ2-5; 10 bases are shared with TRBD1. Germline CDR1 reads SGHDT; CDR2 reads YYEEEE. The length of the CDR3 is 16 residues. With 4 bases clipped from V and 3 bases from J, the junction kept 9 bases outside the gene matches. The CDR3 here is CASSEGTGVTKETQYF. CDR3 DNA: TGTGCCAGCAGCGAAGGGACAGGGGTCACCAAAGAGACCCAGTACTTC.

This chain uses TRBV6-5 with TRBJ1-1, with TRBD1 matching 11 bases. Trimming took 4 bases from V and 2 from J; bases not matched to a gene: 3. CDR3 length equals 15 residues. Germline V gene lookup returns CDR1 MNHEY and CDR2 SVGAGI. DNA for the CDR3: TGTGCCAGCAGTTCCGGACAGGGGGCTAACACTGAAGCTTTCTTT. As protein: CASSSGQGANTEAFF.

This sequence joins TRBV28 and TRBJ1-4, with D possibly being TRBD1 (6 bases). Germline loops: CDR1 MDHEN, CDR2 SYDVKM. Trimming took 5 bases from V and 10 from J, leaving 8 bases between them. The CDR3 covers 11 residues. In nucleotides, the CDR3 is TGTGCCAGCAGTGTGGACAGAAAACTGTTTTTT. Encoded protein: CASSVDRKLFF. Full variable domain (missing parts from reference TRBV28 and TRBJ1-4): DVKVTQSSRYLVKRTGEKVFLECVQDMDHENMFWYRQDPGLGLRLIYFSYDVKMKEKGDIPEGYSVSREKKERFSLILESASTNQTSMYLCASSVDRKLFFGSGTQLSVL.

The chain joins TRBV19 to TRBJ1-1; D unclear. The CDR3 has 13 amino acids. V was pared by 6 bases and J by 0 bases, with 8 bases between. Germline V gene data show CDR1 as LNHDA and CDR2 as SQIVND (reference sequence). The CDR3 DNA reads TGTGCCAGTAGCCGGACGGTGAACACTGAAGCTTTCTTT. As protein: CASSRTVNTEAFF. Combining the CDR3 with reference TRBV19 and TRBJ1-1 gives the whole variable domain DGGITQSPKYLFRKEGQNVTLSCEQNLNHDAMYWYRQDPGQGLRLIYYSQIVNDFQKGDIAEGYSVSREKKESFPLTVTSAQKNPTAFYLCASSRTVNTEAFFGQGTRLTVV.

This clone was detected only once. J is TRBJ2-6 and V is TRBV29-1; D remains unclear. V was clipped by 4 bases and J by 0 bases, with 7 bases between them. CDR1 is SQVTM, CDR2 ANQGSEA, per germline. The CDR3 has 14 residues. CDR3 sequence: CSVAMVSGANVLTF. The CDR3 DNA follows: TGCAGCGTTGCAATGGTCTCTGGGGCCAACGTCCTGACTTTC.

The chain couples TRBV4-1 to TRBJ1-4; D is possibly TRBD1 (6 bases). The length of the CDR3 is 14 residues. Trimming shortened V by 2 bases and J by 4 bases, and 8 bases separated the two germline ends. Germline CDR1 is MGHRA and CDR2 is YSYEKL. CDR3 DNA: TGCGCCAGCAGCCAACGACAGGTTAATGAAAAACTGTTTTTT. Protein: CASSQRQVNEKLFF.

The rearrangement uses TRBV20-1 and TRBJ2-7; 7 bases are shared with TRBD2. The length of the CDR3 is 11 residues. Germline lookup yields CDR1 DFQATT and CDR2 SNEGSKA (reference sequence). Germline trimming cut 7 bases from V and 4 bases from J; bases unmatched to any gene: 4. CDR3 region: CSGGGTYEQYF. In nucleotides, the CDR3 is TGCAGTGGGGGGGGTACATACGAGCAGTACTTC.

The gene calls are TRBV6-5 and TRBJ2-2, with D uncertain. Germline-derived CDR1 and CDR2 are MNHEY and SVGAGI. This CDR3 region has 14 residues. Trimming pared 0 bases from V and 5 bases from J, leaving 7 bases between. The DNA for the CDR3 is TGTGCCAGCAGTTACTCGGCCCGAACCGGGGAGCTGTTTTTT. Its translation is CASSYSARTGELFF.

The V and J genes are TRBV5-1 and TRBJ2-1, with D possibly being TRBD1 (6 bases). V lost 4 bases, J lost 4 bases, and 15 bases lay in between. This CDR3 spans 15 amino acids. The germline gives CDR1 SGHRS, CDR2 YFSETQ. The CDR3 sequence: CASSPGWGLYNEQFF. The CDR3 coding sequence is TGCGCCAGCAGCCCGGGCTGGGGGCTTTACAATGAGCAGTTCTTC.

In its sample, this clone was seen a few times. The chain has TRBV27 and TRBJ2-7; the match to TRBD1 covers 9 bases. CDR1 and CDR2 from the germline V gene are MNHEY and SMNVEV (reference sequence). After removal of 6 bases from V and 2 bases from J, the junction contained 2 bases not matched to a gene. The CDR3 has 13 residues. The CDR3 DNA follows: TGTGCCAGCAGAAGGACAGGGGCCTACGAGCAGTACTTC. Translation: CASRRTGAYEQYF.

This clone is medium-sized by share. The chain couples TRBV14 to TRBJ2-7, with D possibly being TRBD2 (5 bases). Deletions cut 3 bases from V and 13 bases from J, with 16 bases between. The CDR3 is 12 residues long. Germline CDR1 is SGHDN and CDR2 is FVKESK. The CDR3, as DNA: TGTGCCAGCAGCCAGCCCCCCGGCGGGTTATACTTC. Residues: CASSQPPGGLYF.

For this clone: This sample includes further DNA sequences coding for the same CDR3. The chain carries TRBV7-3 and TRBJ2-1; D unclear. V was trimmed by 4 bases and J by 10 bases, leaving 11 bases between them. From germline, CDR1 is SGHTA and CDR2 FQGTGA. The CDR3 has 12 amino acids. The CDR3 sequence: CASSSPSGEQFF. In DNA form, the CDR3 reads TGTGCCAGCAGCTCCCCCTCTGGGGAGCAGTTCTTC.